The source of this TCR beta chain is a study of cytomegalovirus exposure and HLA in healthy donors. This clone was seen only a few times. No antigen is known for it. Trimming shortened V by 2 bases and J by 3 bases, and 7 bases separated the two germline ends. The germline gives CDR1 SGHTA, CDR2 FQGNSA. This CDR3 contains 14 residues. Regarding the study as a whole: Among the sequence variants, a highly shared cluster was likely an artifact of sequencing. 87-base-pair reads could not separate some V segments, including TRBV6-2 and TRBV6-3. Immune exposure data for these donors was limited to CMV serostatus.

Researchers ran the PCR with 60 Vbeta and 13 Jbeta primers. Repertoires were generated with immunoSEQ multiplex PCR, while TCRdb's copy carries only in-frame clones and drops some. The sample carries 180,000 or so clones, 82% recorded once. The rearrangement uses TRBV7-2 and TRBJ1-4; the D is unclear. This TCR came from a boy aged 2 to 9 in good health and CMV-seronegative. Sequencing was done on a sample of PBMCs. CDR3 DNA: TGTGCCAGCAGCTTACGGGTGCCTAATGAAAAACTGTTTTTT. This gives the protein CASSLRVPNEKLFF.